This T cell receptor beta chain was recovered during a study of a mutant IDH1 vaccine in newly diagnosed glioma. On the study more broadly: Vaccinations, eight in total, occurred in weeks 1, 3, 5, 7, 11, 15, 19, 23.

Note on this clone: Its antigen remains unknown.

Profiling relied on immunoSEQ multiplex PCR, and the TCRdb table lists in-frame clones only, not all of them. Among 30,000 to 40,000 clones, roughly 80% were seen once, and the ten largest hold 4% to 6%. Described time point: week 23, last vaccination. It was 300 ug of mutant IDH1 20-mer peptide that made up each vaccine dose, given with topical imiquimod. The germline V gene encodes CDR1 MNHEY and CDR2 SMNVEV (reference sequence). Trimming removed 0 bases from V and 5 bases from J, with 5 bases in between. CDR3 size: 13 residues. The chain is built from TRBV27 and TRBJ1-5; D ambiguous. The receptor was isolated from a man in his forties or fifties with glioma. The sample in question was PBMCs, obtained from a glioma patient whose treatment included an IDH1 peptide vaccine. The CDR3 DNA follows: TGTGCCAGCAGTTTATCCCCGTATCAGCCCCAGCATTTT. It yields the protein CASSLSPYQPQHF.